The next 7 T cell receptor beta chains were all read from a single sample in a study of TIL therapy for anti-PD-1-resistant metastatic lung cancer. This was the immunoSEQ v3 assay. The table came from immunoSEQ multiplex PCR; TCRdb's copy has only in-frame clones and leaves some out. Of about 50,000 clones in the sample, roughly 85% are singletons; the top ten hold 4% to 5.5%. The time point is: pre-treatment sample, taken before nivolumab and TIL therapy. This specimen consisted of blood, obtained at baseline. These receptors all stem from a woman between 30 and 80 years old with non-small cell lung cancer.

The rearrangement joins TRBV7-6 to TRBJ2-1, with D perhaps TRBD1 or TRBD2 (5 bases each). This CDR3 has 12 residues. V was pared by 1 base and J by 10 bases, with 8 bases between. Per germline, CDR1 SGHVS and CDR2 FNYEAQ. CDR3 residues: CASSLVGREQFF. CDR3 nucleotides: TGTGCCAGCAGCTTAGTGGGACGGGAGCAGTTCTTC.

Only a few counts were recorded for this clone. The chain joins TRBV7-2 to TRBJ1-5; TRBD1 might be the D (5 bases). Per germline, CDR1 SGHTA and CDR2 FQGNSA. There are 15 residues in the CDR3. Trimming removed 1 base from V and 5 bases from J, with 12 bases in between. As DNA, the CDR3 is TGTGCCAGCAGCTTAGTCGGTCAGGGCGATCAGCCCCAGCATTTT. Translating gives CASSLVGQGDQPQHF.

V usage is TRBV5-1 and J usage is TRBJ2-5; TRBD2 matches at 9 bases. The V and J ends lost 0 bases and 5 bases, in that order; junction bases with no gene match: 8. The CDR3 runs to 16 residues. Germline V gives CDR1 SGHRS, CDR2 YFSETQ. This chain's CDR3 is CASSLEGSGGWETQYF. The CDR3, as DNA: TGCGCCAGCAGCTTGGAAGGTAGCGGGGGTTGGGAGACCCAGTACTTC. The entire variable domain, with the rest obtained from reference TRBV5-1 and TRBJ2-5, is as follows: KAGVTQTPRYLIKTRGQQVTLSCSPISGHRSVSWYQQTPGQGLQFLFEYFSETQRNKGNFPGRFSGRQFSNSRSEMNVSTLELGDSALYLCASSLEGSGGWETQYFGPGTRLLVL.

The chain has TRBV19 and TRBJ2-1; D is perhaps TRBD2 (6 bases). The CDR3 sequence is 13 residues long. Deletions cut 6 bases from V and 4 bases from J, with 10 bases between. Germline lookup yields CDR1 LNHDA and CDR2 SQIVND (reference sequence). CDR3 sequence: CASRPTSYNEQFF. The CDR3, as DNA: TGTGCCAGTAGACCGACTAGTTACAATGAGCAGTTCTTC. The full variable domain, completed using reference TRBV19 and TRBJ2-1, is DGGITQSPKYLFRKEGQNVTLSCEQNLNHDAMYWYRQDPGQGLRLIYYSQIVNDFQKGDIAEGYSVSREKKESFPLTVTSAQKNPTAFYLCASRPTSYNEQFFGPGTRLTVL.

The chain has TRBV10-3 and TRBJ2-3; weak D call: TRBD1 (5 bases). The CDR3 sequence is 14 residues long. Trimming left V 7 bases short and J 2 bases short, with 13 bases between. The germline gives CDR1 ENHRY, CDR2 SYGVKD. In nucleotides, the CDR3 is TGTGCCATCAAGGGGTCAAACCCCACAGATACGCAGTATTTT. This gives the protein CAIKGSNPTDTQYF.

The chain has TRBV5-1 and TRBJ2-7; D remains unclear. Germline V gene data show CDR1 as SGHRS and CDR2 as YFSETQ. V lost 0 bases and J 2 bases, leaving 3 bases between the germline ends. The CDR3 covers 12 residues. As DNA, the CDR3 is TGCGCCAGCAGCTTGGAACCCTACGAGCAGTACTTC. Encoded protein: CASSLEPYEQYF. The full variable domain, its missing parts supplied by reference TRBV5-1 and TRBJ2-7, is KAGVTQTPRYLIKTRGQQVTLSCSPISGHRSVSWYQQTPGQGLQFLFEYFSETQRNKGNFPGRFSGRQFSNSRSEMNVSTLELGDSALYLCASSLEPYEQYFGPGTRLTVT.

The genes are TRBV6-6 and TRBJ2-7; the D is unclear. The CDR3 has 11 residues. Germline CDR1 is MNHNY and CDR2 is SVGAGI (reference sequence). V lost 2 bases and J 6 bases, leaving 5 bases between the germline ends. The CDR3 bases are TGTGCCAGCAGTTACGTCGGCGAGCAGTACTTC. Protein sequence: CASSYVGEQYF.